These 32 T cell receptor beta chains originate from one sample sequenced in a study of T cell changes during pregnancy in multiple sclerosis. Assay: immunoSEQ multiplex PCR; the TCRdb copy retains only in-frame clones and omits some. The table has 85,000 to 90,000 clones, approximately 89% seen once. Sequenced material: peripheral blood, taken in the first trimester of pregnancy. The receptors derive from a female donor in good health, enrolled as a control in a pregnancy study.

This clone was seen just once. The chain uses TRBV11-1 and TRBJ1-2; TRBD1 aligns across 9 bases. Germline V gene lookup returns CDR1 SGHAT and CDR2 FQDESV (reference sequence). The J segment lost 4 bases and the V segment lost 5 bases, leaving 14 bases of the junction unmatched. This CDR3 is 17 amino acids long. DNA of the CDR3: TGTGCCAGCAGCCCCACGTCCGGACAGGGGAGTTCCTATGGCTACACCTTC. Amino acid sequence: CASSPTSGQGSSYGYTF.

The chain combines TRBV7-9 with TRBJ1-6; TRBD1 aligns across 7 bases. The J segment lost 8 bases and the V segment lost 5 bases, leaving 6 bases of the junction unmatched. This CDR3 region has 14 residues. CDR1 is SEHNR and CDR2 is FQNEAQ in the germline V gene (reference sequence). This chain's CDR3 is CASSPPGGYSPLHF. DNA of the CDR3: TGTGCCAGCAGCCCCCCAGGGGGTTATTCACCCCTCCACTTT.

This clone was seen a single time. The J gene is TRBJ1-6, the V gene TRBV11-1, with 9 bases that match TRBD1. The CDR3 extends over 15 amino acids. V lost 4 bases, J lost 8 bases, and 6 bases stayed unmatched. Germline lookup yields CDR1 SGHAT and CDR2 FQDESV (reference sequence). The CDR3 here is CASSSGQGFYSPLHF. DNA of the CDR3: TGTGCCAGCAGCTCCGGACAGGGGTTTTATTCACCCCTCCACTTT.

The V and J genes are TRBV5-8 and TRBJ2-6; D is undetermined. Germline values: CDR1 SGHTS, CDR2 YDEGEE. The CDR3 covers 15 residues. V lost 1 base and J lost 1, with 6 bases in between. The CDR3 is CASSLPRSGANVLTF. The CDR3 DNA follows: TGTGCCAGCAGCTTGCCCCGGTCTGGGGCCAACGTCCTGACTTTC.

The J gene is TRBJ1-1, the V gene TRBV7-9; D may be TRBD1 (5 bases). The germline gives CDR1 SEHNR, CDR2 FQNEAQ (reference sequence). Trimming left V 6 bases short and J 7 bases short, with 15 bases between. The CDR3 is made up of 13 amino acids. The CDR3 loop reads CASSPDTSYEAFF. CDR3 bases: TGTGCCAGCAGTCCGGACACGTCTTATGAAGCTTTCTTT.

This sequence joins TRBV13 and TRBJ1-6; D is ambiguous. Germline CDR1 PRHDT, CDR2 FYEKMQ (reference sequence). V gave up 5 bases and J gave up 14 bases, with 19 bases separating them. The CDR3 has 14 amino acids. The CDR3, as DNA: TGTGCCAGCAGCCCAACGGAGGATGGCGTGGCCCTCCACTTT. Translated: CASSPTEDGVALHF. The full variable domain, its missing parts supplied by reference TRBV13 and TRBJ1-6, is AAGVIQSPRHLIKEKRETATLKCYPIPRHDTVYWYQQGPGQDPQFLISFYEKMQSDKGSIPDRFSAQQFSDYHSELNMSSLELGDSALYFCASSPTEDGVALHFGNGTRLTVT.

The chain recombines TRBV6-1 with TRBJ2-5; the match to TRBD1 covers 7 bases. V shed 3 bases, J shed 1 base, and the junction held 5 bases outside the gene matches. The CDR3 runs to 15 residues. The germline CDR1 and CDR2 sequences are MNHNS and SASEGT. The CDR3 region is CASSDLAGGQETQYF. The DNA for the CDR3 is TGTGCCAGCAGTGATTTAGCAGGGGGCCAAGAGACCCAGTACTTC.

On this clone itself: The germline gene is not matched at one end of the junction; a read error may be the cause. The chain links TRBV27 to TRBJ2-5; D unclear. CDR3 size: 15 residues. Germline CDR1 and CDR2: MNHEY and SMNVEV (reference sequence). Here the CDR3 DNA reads TGTGCCAGCAGTCTATCCCCGGGTGATTGGGAGACCCAGTACTTC. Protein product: CASSLSPGDWETQYF.

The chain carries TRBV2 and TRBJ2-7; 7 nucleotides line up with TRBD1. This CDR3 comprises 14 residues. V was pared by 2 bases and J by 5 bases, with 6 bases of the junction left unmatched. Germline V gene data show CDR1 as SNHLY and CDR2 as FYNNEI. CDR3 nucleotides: TGTGCCAGCAGTGAACGTGGGACAGCCAACGAGCAGTACTTC. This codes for CASSERGTANEQYF.

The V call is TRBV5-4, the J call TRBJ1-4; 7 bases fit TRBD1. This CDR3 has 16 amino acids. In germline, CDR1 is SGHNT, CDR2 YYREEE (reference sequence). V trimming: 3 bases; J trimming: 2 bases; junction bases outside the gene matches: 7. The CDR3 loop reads CASSSRPGQTNEKLFF. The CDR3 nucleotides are TGTGCCAGCAGCTCGAGGCCGGGACAGACTAATGAAAAACTGTTTTTT.

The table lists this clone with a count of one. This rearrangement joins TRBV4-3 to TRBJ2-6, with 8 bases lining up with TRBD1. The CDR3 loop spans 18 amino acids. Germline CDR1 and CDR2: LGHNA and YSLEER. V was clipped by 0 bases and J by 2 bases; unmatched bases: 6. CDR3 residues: CASSQDGTGPTGANVLTF. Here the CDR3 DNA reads TGCGCCAGCAGCCAAGACGGGACAGGTCCCACTGGGGCCAACGTCCTGACTTTC.

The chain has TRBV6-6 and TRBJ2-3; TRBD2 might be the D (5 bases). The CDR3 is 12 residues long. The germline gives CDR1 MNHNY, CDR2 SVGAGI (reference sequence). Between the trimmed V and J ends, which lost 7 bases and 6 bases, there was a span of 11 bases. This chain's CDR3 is CASTLGGDTQYF. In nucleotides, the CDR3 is TGTGCCAGCACCTTAGGAGGTGATACGCAGTATTTT.

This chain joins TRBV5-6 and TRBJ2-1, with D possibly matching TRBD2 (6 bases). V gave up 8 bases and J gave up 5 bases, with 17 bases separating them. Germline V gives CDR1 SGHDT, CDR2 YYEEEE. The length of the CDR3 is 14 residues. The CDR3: CASRGQGGNNEQFF. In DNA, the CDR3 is TGTGCCAGTCGCGGGCAGGGAGGCAACAATGAGCAGTTCTTC.

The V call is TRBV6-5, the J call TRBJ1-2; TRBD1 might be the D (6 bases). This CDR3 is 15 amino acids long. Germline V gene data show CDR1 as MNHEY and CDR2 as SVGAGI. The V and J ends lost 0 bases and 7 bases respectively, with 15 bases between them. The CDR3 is CASSYSQQGNRGYTF. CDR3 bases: TGTGCCAGCAGTTACTCGCAACAGGGTAACCGTGGCTACACCTTC.

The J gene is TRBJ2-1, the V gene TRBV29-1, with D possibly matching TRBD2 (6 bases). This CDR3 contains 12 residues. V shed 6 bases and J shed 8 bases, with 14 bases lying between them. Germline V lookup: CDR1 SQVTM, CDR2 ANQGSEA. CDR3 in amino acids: CSVTRRRDEQFF. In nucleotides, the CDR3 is TGCAGCGTGACCCGACGGAGGGATGAGCAGTTCTTC.

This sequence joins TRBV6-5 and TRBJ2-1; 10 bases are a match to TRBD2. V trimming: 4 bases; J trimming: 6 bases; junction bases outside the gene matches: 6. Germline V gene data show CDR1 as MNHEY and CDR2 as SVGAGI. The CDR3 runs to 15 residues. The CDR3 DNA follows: TGTGCCAGCAGTTTGCCGGGACTAGCGAGCAATGAGCAGTTCTTC. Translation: CASSLPGLASNEQFF.

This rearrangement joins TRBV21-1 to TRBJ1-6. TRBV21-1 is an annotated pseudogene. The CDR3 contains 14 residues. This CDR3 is CASSRLGGNSPLHF. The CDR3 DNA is TGTGCCAGCAGCAGGTTAGGAGGGAATTCACCCCTCCACTTT.

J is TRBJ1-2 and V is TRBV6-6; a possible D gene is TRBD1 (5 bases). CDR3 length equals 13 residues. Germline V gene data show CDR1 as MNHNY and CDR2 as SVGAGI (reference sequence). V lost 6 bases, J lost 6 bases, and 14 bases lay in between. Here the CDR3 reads CASRDSLIHGYTF. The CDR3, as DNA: TGTGCCAGCAGAGACAGCCTGATCCATGGCTACACCTTC.

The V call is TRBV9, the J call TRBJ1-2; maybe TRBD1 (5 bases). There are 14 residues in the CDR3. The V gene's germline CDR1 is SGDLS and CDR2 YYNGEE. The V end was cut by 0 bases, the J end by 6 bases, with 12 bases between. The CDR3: CASSVDAGRHGYTF. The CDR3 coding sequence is TGTGCCAGCAGCGTAGACGCAGGGCGGCATGGCTACACCTTC.

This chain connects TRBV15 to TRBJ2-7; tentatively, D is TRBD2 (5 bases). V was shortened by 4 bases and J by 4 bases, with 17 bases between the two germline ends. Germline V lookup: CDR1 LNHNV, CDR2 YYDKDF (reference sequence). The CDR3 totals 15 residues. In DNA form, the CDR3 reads TGTGCCACCAGCAATGCGGAGGTAGGAGGTTACGAGCAGTACTTC. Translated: CATSNAEVGGYEQYF. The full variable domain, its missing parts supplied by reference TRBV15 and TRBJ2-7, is DAMVIQNPRYQVTQFGKPVTLSCSQTLNHNVMYWYQQKSSQAPKLLFHYYDKDFNNEADTPDNFQSRRPNTSFCFLDIRSPGLGDTAMYLCATSNAEVGGYEQYFGPGTRLTVT.

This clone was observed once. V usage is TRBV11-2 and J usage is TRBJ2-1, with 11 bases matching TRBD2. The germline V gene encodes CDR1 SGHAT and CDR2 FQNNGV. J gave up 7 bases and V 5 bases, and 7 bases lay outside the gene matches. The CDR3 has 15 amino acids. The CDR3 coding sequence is TGTGCCAGCAGCCCACTAGCGGGGGTAAAGAATGAGCAGTTCTTC. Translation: CASSPLAGVKNEQFF.

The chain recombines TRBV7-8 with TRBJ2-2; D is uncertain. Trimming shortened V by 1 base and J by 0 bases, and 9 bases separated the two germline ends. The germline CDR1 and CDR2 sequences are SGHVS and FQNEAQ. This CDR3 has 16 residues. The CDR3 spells CASSLVAQANTGELFF. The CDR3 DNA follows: TGTGCCAGCAGCTTAGTTGCCCAGGCGAACACCGGGGAGCTGTTTTTT.

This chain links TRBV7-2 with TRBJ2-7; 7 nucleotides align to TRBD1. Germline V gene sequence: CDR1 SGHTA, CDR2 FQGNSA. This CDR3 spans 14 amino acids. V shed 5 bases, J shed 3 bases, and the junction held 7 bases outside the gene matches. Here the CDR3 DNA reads TGTGCCAGCAGCCCAAGGGACAGTATCTACGAGCAGTACTTC. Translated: CASSPRDSIYEQYF.

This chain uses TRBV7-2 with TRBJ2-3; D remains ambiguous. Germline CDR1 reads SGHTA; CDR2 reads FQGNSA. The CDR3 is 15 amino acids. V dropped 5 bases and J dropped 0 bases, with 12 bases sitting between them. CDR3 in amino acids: CASSPSPSSTDTQYF. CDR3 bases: TGTGCCAGCAGCCCGTCCCCTTCTAGCACAGATACGCAGTATTTT.

As DNA, the CDR3 is TGTGCCAGCAGTTACTCGACAGGAAGGGGGATCTACGAGCAGTACTTC. Translating gives CASSYSTGRGIYEQYF. The chain is built from TRBV6-5 and TRBJ2-7, with D possibly matching TRBD1 (6 bases). CDR1 is MNHEY and CDR2 is SVGAGI in the germline V gene. This CDR3 spans 16 amino acids. V was cut by 0 bases and J by 3 bases, with 15 bases left in between.

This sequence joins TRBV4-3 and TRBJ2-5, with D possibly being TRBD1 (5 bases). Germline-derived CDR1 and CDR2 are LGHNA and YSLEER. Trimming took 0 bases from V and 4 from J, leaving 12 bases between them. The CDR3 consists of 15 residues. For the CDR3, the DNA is TGCGCCAGCAGCCAAGAATTGGGGCACTTAGAGACCCAGTACTTC. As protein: CASSQELGHLETQYF.

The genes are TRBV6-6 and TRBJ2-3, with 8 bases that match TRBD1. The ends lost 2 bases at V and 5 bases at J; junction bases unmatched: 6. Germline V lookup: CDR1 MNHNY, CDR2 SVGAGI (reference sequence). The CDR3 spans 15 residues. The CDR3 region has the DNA TGTGCCAGCAGTTACAGAGGACAGGGCAAAGATACGCAGTATTTT. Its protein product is CASSYRGQGKDTQYF.

CDR3 nucleotides: TGTGCCACCAGCAGAACCTATCCTCGGGGGGAGGAGACCCAGTACTTC. Translation: CATSRTYPRGEETQYF. This chain links TRBV15 with TRBJ2-5, with 7 bases lining up with TRBD2. With 2 bases clipped from V and 5 bases from J, the junction kept 11 bases outside the gene matches. CDR3 length: 16 amino acids. The V gene's germline CDR1 is LNHNV and CDR2 YYDKDF (reference sequence).

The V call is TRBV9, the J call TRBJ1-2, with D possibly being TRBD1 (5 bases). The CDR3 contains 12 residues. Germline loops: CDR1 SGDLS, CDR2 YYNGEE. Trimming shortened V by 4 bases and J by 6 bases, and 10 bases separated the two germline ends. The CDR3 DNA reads TGTGCCAGCAGCTCCAGGGCTCATGGCTACACCTTC. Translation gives CASSSRAHGYTF.

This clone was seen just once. As DNA, the CDR3 is TGTGCCTGGAGTCAGGGGGAGGTTAGCAATCAGCCCCAGCATTTT. This encodes CAWSQGEVSNQPQHF. This chain links TRBV30 with TRBJ1-5, with 7 bases that match TRBD1. CDR3 length: 15 amino acids. Germline V lookup: CDR1 GTSNPN, CDR2 SVGIG (reference sequence). Germline trimming cut 2 bases from V and 0 bases from J; bases unmatched to any gene: 4.

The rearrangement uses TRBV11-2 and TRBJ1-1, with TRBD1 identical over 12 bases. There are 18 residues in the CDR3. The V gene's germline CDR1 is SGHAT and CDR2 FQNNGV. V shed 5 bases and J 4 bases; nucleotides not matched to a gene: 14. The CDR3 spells CASSAGGGTGGMGTEAFF. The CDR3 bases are TGTGCCAGCAGCGCTGGGGGGGGGACAGGGGGCATGGGCACTGAAGCTTTCTTT.

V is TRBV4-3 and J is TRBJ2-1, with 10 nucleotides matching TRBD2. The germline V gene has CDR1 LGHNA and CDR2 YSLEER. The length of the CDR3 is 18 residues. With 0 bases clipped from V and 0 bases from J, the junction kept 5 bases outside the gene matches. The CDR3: CASSQEVSGGSSYNEQFF. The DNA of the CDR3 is TGCGCCAGCAGCCAAGAGGTTAGCGGGGGGTCCTCCTACAATGAGCAGTTCTTC.